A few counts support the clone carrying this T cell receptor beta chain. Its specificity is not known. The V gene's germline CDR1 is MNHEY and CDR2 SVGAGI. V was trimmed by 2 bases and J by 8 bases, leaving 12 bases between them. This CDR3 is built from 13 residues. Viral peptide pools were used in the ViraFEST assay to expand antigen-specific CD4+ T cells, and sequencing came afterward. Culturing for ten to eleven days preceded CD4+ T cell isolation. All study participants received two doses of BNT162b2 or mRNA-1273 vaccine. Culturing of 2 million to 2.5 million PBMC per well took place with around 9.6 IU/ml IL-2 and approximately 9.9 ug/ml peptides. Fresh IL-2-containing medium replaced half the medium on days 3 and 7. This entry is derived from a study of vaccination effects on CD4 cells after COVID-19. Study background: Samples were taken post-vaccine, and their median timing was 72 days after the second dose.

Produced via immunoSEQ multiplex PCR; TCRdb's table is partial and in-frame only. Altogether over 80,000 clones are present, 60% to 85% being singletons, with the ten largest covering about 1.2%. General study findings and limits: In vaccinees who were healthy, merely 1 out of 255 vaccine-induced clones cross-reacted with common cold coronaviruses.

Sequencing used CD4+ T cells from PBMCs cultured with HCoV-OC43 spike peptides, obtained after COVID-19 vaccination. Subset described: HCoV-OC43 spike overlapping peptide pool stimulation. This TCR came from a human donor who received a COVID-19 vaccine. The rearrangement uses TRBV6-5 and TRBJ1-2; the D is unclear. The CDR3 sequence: CASSYVDSGGYTF. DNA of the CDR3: TGTGCCAGCAGTTACGTCGATTCTGGCGGCTACACCTTC.